This T cell receptor (beta chain) was captured by sequencing in a study of blood T cells in healthy people across ages. Study-wide points: Long-lived and aged donors differed, with more naive CD4+ cells and higher diversity in the long-lived.

Germline assignment: CDR1 SGHRS and CDR2 YFSETQ. This CDR3 is built from 13 residues. In its sample, this clonotype was seen many times. Antigen: not known. One end of the junction is discordant with germline, which a read error may explain. With a J-beta primer mix and a sample-barcoded 5' primer, a second PCR ran 7 to 11 cycles. TCRdb reanalysed the 5' RACE reads using MiXCR and keeps one entry per CDR3 protein. The table lists 650,000 to 800,000 distinct CDR3 sequences, approximately 52% of them singletons. Peripheral blood, approximately 10 milliliters per donor, was collected. Per sample, no less than 5.5 micrograms of total RNA were extracted.

This receptor was obtained from an elderly woman in good health. The specimen sequenced was blood. The chain has TRBV5-1 and TRBJ1-1; D may be TRBD1 (5 bases). This chain's CDR3 is CASSGNQGSEPFF. CDR3 coding DNA: TGCGCCAGCAGCGGAAATCAGGGATCTGAACCTTTCTTT.